This is a list of T cell receptor beta chains from one sample in a study of CD8 T cells in ankylosing spondylitis. TCRdb reprocessed the 5' RACE reads with MiXCR, giving one entry per CDR3 protein. Of 80,000 to 90,000 distinct CDR3 sequences listed, around 27% are singletons. Sequences were obtained from blood, either unsorted or a sorted T cell fraction (not recorded which). Source of these receptors: a male donor with ankylosing spondylitis or in good health (not recorded which). Both conserved end residues are part of each CDR3. The D gene is left open where the match is weak. The size of a clone is reported for some rows only, either as once, few or many, or as a class for expanded clones.

>TRBV20-1|many|TRBD2|TRBJ2-7
CSANGRLAGGPREQYF
TGCAGTGCCAATGGGAGACTAGCGGGAGGGCCGCGGGAGCAGTACTTC
>TRBV5-1|few|TRBD2|TRBJ2-1
CASRASGSSYNEQFF
TGCGCCAGCAGGGCTAGCGGAAGCTCCTACAATGAGCAGTTCTTC
>TRBV7-3|once|TRBD2|TRBJ2-7
CASTHSGLAGSYEQYF
TGTGCCAGCACCCACTCGGGACTAGCGGGCTCCTACGAGCAGTACTTC
>TRBV4-2|.|.|TRBJ2-7
CASSQSSASYEQYF
TGTGCCAGCAGCCAGTCTAGCGCGTCCTACGAGCAGTACTTC
>TRBV5-5|few|TRBD1|TRBJ1-1
CASRRDRGDMNTEAFF
TGTGCCAGCAGGCGGGACAGGGGGGACATGAACACTGAAGCTTTCTTT
>TRBV7-8|few|.|TRBJ1-4
CASSWGGNEKLFF
TGTGCCAGCAGCTGGGGTGGTAATGAAAAACTGTTTTTT
>TRBV11-2|few|TRBD1|TRBJ2-1
CASSSATGGGNNEQFF
TGTGCCAGCAGCTCGGCGACAGGGGGCGGGAACAATGAGCAGTTCTTC
>TRBV7-2|many|.|TRBJ2-5
CASSPRETQYF
TGTGCCAGCAGCCCCAGGGAGACCCAGTACTTC
>TRBV19|.|TRBD1|TRBJ2-1
CASTGQGYNEQFF
TGTGCCAGTACAGGACAGGGGTACAATGAGCAGTTCTTC
>TRBV10-3|.|.|TRBJ1-1
CAIGWGGTSEAFF
TGTGCCATCGGCTGGGGGGGGACCTCTGAAGCTTTCTTT
>TRBV28|.|TRBD1|TRBJ2-5
CASSYGQGVGTQYF
TGTGCCAGCAGTTATGGACAGGGGGTAGGGACCCAGTACTTC
>TRBV5-1|.|TRBD2|TRBJ2-5
CASSYMAGGQETQYF
TGCGCCAGCAGCTACATGGCGGGGGGGCAGGAGACCCAGTACTTC
>TRBV5-1|.|.|TRBJ2-3
CASSLGGLTDTQYF
TGCGCCAGCAGCTTGGGAGGATTGACAGATACGCAGTATTTT
>TRBV3-1|few|.|TRBJ1-2
CASSLYGGDYGYTF
TGTGCCAGCAGCCTCTACGGAGGGGACTATGGCTACACCTTC
>TRBV3-1|few|.|TRBJ2-1
CASSGRGSAVGNEQFF
TGTGCCAGCAGCGGGCGAGGGTCTGCGGTGGGGAATGAGCAGTTCTTC
>TRBV6-1|few|.|TRBJ2-6
CASTPGHRSGANVLTF
TGTGCCAGCACCCCGGGACATCGCTCTGGGGCCAACGTCCTGACTTTC
>TRBV6-1|.|TRBD2|TRBJ2-3
CASSNSGGATDTQYF
TGTGCCAGCAGTAATAGCGGGGGGGCCACAGATACGCAGTATTTT
>TRBV5-1|.|.|TRBJ1-6
CASSTWSPLTPGNNSPLHF
TGCGCCAGCAGCACTTGGAGCCCCCTTACACCTGGCAATAATTCACCCCTCCACTTT
>TRBV12-3/TRBV12-4|.|.|TRBJ2-1
CASSFGEFDEQFF
TGTGCCAGCAGTTTCGGGGAATTTGATGAGCAGTTCTTC
>TRBV5-1|few|TRBD2|TRBJ2-1
CASTLTSGDYEQFF
TGCGCCAGCACCCTGACTAGCGGGGACTATGAGCAGTTCTTC
>TRBV5-1|few|TRBD1|TRBJ1-1
CASSLDVPRDRGPLNTEAFF
TGCGCCAGCAGCTTGGATGTCCCCCGGGACAGGGGGCCGTTGAACACTGAAGCTTTCTTT
>TRBV15|many|.|TRBJ1-1
CATSRAQYTEAFF
TGTGCCACCAGCAGAGCTCAGTACACTGAAGCTTTCTTT
>TRBV5-1|many|.|TRBJ2-3
CASSFGESSTDTQYF
TGCGCCAGCAGCTTCGGGGAGTCTAGCACAGATACGCAGTATTTT
>TRBV20-1|few|.|TRBJ2-2
CSAMADLNTGELFF
TGCAGTGCTATGGCGGATTTGAACACCGGGGAGCTGTTTTTT